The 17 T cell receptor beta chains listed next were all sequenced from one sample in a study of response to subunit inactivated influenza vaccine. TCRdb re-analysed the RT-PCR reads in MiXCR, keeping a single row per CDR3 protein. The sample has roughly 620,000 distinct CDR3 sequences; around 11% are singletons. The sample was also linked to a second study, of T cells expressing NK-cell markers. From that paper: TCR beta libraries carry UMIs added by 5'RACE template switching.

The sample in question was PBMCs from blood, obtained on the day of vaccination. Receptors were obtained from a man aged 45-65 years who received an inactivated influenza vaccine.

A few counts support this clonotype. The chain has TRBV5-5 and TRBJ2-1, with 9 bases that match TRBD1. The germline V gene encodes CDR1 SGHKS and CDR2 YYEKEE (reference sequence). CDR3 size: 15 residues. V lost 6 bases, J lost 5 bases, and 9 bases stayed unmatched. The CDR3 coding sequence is TGTGCCAGCATCCGAGCGGGACAGGGAGACAATGAGCAGTTCTTC. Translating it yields CASIRAGQGDNEQFF. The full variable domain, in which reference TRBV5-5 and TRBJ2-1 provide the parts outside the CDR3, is DAGVTQSPTHLIKTRGQQVTLRCSPISGHKSVSWYQQVLGQGPQFIFQYYEKEERGRGNFPDRFSARQFPNYSSELNVNALLLGDSALYLCASIRAGQGDNEQFFGPGTRLTVL.

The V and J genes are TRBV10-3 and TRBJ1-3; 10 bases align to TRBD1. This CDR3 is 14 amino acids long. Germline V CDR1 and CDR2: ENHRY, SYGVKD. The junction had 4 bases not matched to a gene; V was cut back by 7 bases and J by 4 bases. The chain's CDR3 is CAITGTGVGNTIYF. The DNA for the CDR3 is TGTGCCATCACCGGGACAGGGGTCGGAAACACCATATATTTT.

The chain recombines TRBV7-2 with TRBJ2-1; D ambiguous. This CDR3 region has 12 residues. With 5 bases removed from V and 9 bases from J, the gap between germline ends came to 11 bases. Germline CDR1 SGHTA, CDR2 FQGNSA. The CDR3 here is CASSPNAIEQFF. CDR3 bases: TGTGCCAGCAGCCCCAACGCGATTGAGCAGTTCTTC.

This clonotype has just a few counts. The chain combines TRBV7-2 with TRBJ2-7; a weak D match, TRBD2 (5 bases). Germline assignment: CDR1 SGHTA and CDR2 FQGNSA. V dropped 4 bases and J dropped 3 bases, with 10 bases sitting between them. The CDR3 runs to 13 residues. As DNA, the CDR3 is TGTGCCAGCAGCTGGAGCGGTAACTACGAGCAGTACTTC. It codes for CASSWSGNYEQYF.

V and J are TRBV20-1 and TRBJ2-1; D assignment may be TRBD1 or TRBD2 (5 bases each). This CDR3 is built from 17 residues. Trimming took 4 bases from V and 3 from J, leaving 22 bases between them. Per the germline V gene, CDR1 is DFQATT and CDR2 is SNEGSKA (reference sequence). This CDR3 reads CSATEGFLTLGYNEQFF. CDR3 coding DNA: TGCAGTGCTACCGAGGGGTTTCTCACTTTGGGCTACAATGAGCAGTTCTTC.

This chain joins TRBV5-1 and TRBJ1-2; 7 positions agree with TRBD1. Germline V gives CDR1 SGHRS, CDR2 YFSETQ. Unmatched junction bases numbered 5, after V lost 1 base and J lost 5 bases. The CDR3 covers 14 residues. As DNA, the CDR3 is TGCGCCAGCAGCTTGACAGGGGAGCGATATGGCTACACCTTC. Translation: CASSLTGERYGYTF.

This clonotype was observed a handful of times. This CDR3 is CASSPQLGGPQETQYF. CDR3 sequence (DNA): TGTGCCAGTAGTCCCCAGCTAGGGGGCCCTCAAGAGACCCAGTACTTC. This chain links TRBV19 with TRBJ2-5; TRBD1 aligns across 7 bases. Germline CDR1 is LNHDA and CDR2 is SQIVND (reference sequence). With V trimmed by 5 bases and J by 2 bases, 11 bases remained unmatched. The CDR3 extends over 16 amino acids.

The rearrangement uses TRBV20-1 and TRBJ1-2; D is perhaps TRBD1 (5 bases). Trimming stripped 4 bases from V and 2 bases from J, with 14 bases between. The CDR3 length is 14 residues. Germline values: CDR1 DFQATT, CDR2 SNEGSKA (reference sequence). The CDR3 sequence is CSAKNGEGNYGYTF. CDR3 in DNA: TGCAGTGCTAAAAACGGGGAGGGGAACTATGGCTACACCTTC.

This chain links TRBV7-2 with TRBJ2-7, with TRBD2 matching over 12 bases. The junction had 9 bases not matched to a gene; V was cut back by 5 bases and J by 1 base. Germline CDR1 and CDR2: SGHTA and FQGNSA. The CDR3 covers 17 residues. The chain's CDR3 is CASSPGLAGPVSYEQYF. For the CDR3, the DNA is TGTGCCAGCAGCCCCGGACTAGCGGGACCCGTTTCCTACGAGCAGTACTTC.

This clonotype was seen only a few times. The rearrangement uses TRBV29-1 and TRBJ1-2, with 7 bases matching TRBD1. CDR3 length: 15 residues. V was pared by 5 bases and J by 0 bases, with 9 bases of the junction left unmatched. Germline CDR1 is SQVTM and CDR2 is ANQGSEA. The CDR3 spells CSVSKGQVANYGYTF. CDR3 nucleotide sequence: TGCAGCGTTTCGAAAGGACAGGTTGCTAACTATGGCTACACCTTC.

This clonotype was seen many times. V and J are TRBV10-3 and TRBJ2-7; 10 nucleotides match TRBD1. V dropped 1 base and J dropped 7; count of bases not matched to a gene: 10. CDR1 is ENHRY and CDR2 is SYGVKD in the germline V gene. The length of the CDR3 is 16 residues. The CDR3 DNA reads TGTGCCATCAGTGAGTTGGGGGACAGGGGCCCTGTTGAGCAGTACTTC. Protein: CAISELGDRGPVEQYF.

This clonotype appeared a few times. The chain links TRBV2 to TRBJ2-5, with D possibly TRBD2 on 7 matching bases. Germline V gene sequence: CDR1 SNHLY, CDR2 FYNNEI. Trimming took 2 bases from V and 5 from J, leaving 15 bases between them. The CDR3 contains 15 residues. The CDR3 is CASSEYARGGETQYF. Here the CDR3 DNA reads TGTGCCAGCAGTGAATACGCCAGGGGAGGGGAGACCCAGTACTTC.

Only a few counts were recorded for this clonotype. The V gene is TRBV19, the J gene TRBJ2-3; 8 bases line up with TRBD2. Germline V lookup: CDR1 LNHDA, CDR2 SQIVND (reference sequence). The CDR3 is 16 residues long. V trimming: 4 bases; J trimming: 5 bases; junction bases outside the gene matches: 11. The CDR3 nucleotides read TGTGCCAGTAGTACGCAGTCCAGCGGGGGAAGAGATACGCAGTATTTT. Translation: CASSTQSSGGRDTQYF.

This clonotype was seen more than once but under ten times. The CDR3 loop is CASSQGGLGRGNTIYF. The DNA for the CDR3 is TGTGCCAGCAGCCAAGGCGGCCTCGGAAGGGGAAACACCATATATTTT. V gene TRBV3-1 combines with J gene TRBJ1-3; D gene uncertain. Looked up from germline, CDR1 is LGHDT and CDR2 is YNNKEL (reference sequence). This CDR3 spans 16 amino acids. Trimming took off 1 base at V and 4 bases at J, with 14 bases between the two ends. Combining the CDR3 with reference TRBV3-1 and TRBJ1-3 gives the whole variable domain DTAVSQTPKYLVTQMGNDKSIKCEQNLGHDTMYWYKQDSKKFLKIMFSYNNKELIINETVPNRFSPKSPDKAHLNLHINSLELGDSAVYFCASSQGGLGRGNTIYFGEGSWLTVV.

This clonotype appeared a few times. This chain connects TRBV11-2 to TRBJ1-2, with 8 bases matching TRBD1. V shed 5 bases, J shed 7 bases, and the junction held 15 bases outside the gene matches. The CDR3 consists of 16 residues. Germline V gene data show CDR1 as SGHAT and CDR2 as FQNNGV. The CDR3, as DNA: TGTGCCAGCAGCAACTTAGGACAGGGCTTCGTCGGTGGCTACACCTTC. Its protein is CASSNLGQGFVGGYTF. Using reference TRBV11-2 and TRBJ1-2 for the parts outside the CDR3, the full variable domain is EAGVAQSPRYKIIEKRQSVAFWCNPISGHATLYWYQQILGQGPKLLIQFQNNGVVDDSQLPKDRFSAERLKGVDSTLKIQPAKLEDSAVYLCASSNLGQGFVGGYTFGSGTRLTVV.

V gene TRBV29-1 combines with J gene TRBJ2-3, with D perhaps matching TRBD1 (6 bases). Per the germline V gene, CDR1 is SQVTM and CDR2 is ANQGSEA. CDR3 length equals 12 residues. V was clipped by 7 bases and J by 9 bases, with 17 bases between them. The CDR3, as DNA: TGCAGCGCTAGAAGTTCTGGGGGCACGCAGTATTTT. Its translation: CSARSSGGTQYF.

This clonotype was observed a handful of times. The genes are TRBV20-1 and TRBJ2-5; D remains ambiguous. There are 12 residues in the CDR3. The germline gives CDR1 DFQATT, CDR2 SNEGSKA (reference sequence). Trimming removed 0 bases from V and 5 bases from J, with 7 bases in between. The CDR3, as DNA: TGCAGTGCTAGAGAGACAATTGAGACCCAGTACTTC. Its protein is CSARETIETQYF.